The sequence of this T cell receptor (beta chain) was determined in a study of metastatic and nonmetastatic thyroid tumors. For the study at large: Repertoires were compared across blood and tumor or nodule tissue from malignant and benign thyroid patients. Findings and caveats of the study: Malignant tumors reportedly showed significantly higher TCR beta diversity than benign nodules in both blood and tumor.

Each patient came to thyroid surgery without any prior treatment (of any kind). In the case of this clone: The antigen is unknown.

Source study methods: CDR3 was compared across clinicopathological groups, and the resulting differences were used to build a distant-metastasis classifier for papillary thyroid cancer. TCRdb redid the clone calls on the PCR reads using MiXCR. None of the V and J calls come from the authors' own analysis; TCRdb made them. The table includes some 8,000 clones, 44% detected once. This receptor was identified in a male donor with papillary thyroid cancer or a benign thyroid nodule (not recorded which). Some clones in this sample may be carry-over from other donors' samples. Material for sequencing was tumor tissue.

CDR3 sequence reads: CSARDPGINGYTF. The CDR3 nucleotides read TGCAGTGCTAGAGATCCAGGGATCAATGGCTACACCTTC. The genes are TRBV20-1 and TRBJ1-2; a possible D gene is TRBD1 (5 bases). This CDR3 region has 13 residues. V lost 0 bases and J lost 6, with 11 bases in between. The germline gives CDR1 DFQATT, CDR2 SNEGSKA (reference sequence).